The subject of this entry is one TCR beta chain. This sample is part of a study of blood T cell repertoires in COVID-19. On the study more broadly: Some COVID-19 samples were acute and others convalescent; all came from the United States, Italy and Spain. PBMCs, B-cell-depleted T cells, or T cells provided the cDNA or gDNA that made up the material.

As originally analysed: Scientists estimated how many nucleated cells there were by amplifying reference gene primers. Profiling relied on immunoSEQ multiplex PCR, and the TCRdb table lists in-frame clones only, not all of them. The V and J calls and clone size were taken over from that table, and D and trimming were inferred from the DNA. The sample lists 95,000 to 150,000 clones, approximately 80% seen once, with 10% to 15% in the top ten. The CDR3 covers 15 residues. The V and J ends lost 3 bases and 7 bases respectively, with 16 bases between them. Germline V CDR1 and CDR2: LNHDA, SQIVND (reference sequence).

Sequenced sample: peripheral blood. This clonotype was sampled from a man aged 60 to 69 with acute or convalescent COVID-19. The gene calls are TRBV19 and TRBJ2-1; maybe TRBD2 (5 bases). The CDR3 DNA sequence: TGTGCCAGTAGTATCCAACCGGGATCTTTGAATGAGCAGTTCTTC. Its translation is CASSIQPGSLNEQFF.